The clone carrying this TCR beta chain was seen at least ten times. Its antigen is as yet unknown. TCRdb recomputed calls from the 5' RACE reads with MiXCR, one row per CDR3 protein. The sample yields fewer than 550,000 distinct CDR3 sequences, less than 6% seen once. Germline loops: CDR1 LGHNA, CDR2 YSLEER. J was trimmed by 7 bases and V by 2 bases; bases with no gene match: 5. This CDR3 contains 13 residues. The sample is drawn from a study of CD8 T cells in ankylosing spondylitis. Study outcomes and limitations: Earlier work had already found some motif variants in reactive arthritis synovial fluid and blood. Ankylosing spondylitis blood appeared to carry a characteristic TCR beta motif of seven to nine highly homologous variants.

This TCR was sampled from a male donor with ankylosing spondylitis. The sample comprised blood, either unsorted or a sorted T cell fraction (not recorded which). The genes are TRBV4-3 and TRBJ2-7, with 7 bases identical to TRBD1. CDR3: CASSQRTGEEQYF. The CDR3 DNA is TGCGCCAGCAGCCAAAGGACAGGCGAAGAGCAGTACTTC.